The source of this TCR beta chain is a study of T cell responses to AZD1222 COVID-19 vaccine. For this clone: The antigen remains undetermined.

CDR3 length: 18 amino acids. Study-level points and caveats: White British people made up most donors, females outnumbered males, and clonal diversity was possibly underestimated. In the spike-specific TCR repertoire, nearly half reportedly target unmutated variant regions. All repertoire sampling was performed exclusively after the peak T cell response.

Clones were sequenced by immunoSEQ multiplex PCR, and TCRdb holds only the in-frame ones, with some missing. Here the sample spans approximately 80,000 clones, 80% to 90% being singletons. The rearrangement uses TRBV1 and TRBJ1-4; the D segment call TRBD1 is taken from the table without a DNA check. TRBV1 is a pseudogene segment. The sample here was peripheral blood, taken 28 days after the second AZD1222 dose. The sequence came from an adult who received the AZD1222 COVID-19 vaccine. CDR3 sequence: CTSSQDLERDRGQEKLFF. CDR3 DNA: TGCACCAGCAGCCAAGATCTTGAACGGGACAGGGGGCAGGAAAAACTGTTTTTT.